This TCR beta chain was sequenced in a study of somatic mutations in cytotoxic T cells in rheumatoid arthritis. Study-wide findings and caveats: Measured CD8+ T-cell clonality, a value compared between rheumatoid arthritis patients and age-matched healthy controls, did not differ significantly. Reported slight underrepresentation of TRBV07 in rheumatoid arthritis patients was not subjected to multiple-comparison adjustment.

Original processing notes: Matches were rare between published virus-specific TCRB sequences and patient CD8+ clones exceeding 1%. The assay was immunoSEQ multiplex PCR, and TCRdb's table has in-frame clones only and misses some. V and J calls and clone size are copied from that table; D and trimming were computed from the DNA. This sample has just under 30,000 clones, with around nine tenths found just once. V trimming: 4 bases; J trimming: 3 bases; junction bases outside the gene matches: 12. The CDR3 has 18 residues. Germline values: CDR1 SEHNR, CDR2 FQNEAQ (reference sequence). Regarding this clone: Its specificity is not known.

This chain uses TRBV7-9 with TRBJ2-5; 12 bases are a match to TRBD2. Specimen: CD8+ T cells sorted from blood. The source of this sequence is an adult with rheumatoid arthritis. In nucleotides, the CDR3 is TGTGCCAGCAGCTCGATAATGACTAGCGGGAGCTGGAAAGAGACCCAGTACTTC. This sequence encodes CASSSIMTSGSWKETQYF.